A single sample is the source of the 30 T cell receptor beta chains below, sequenced in a study of blood T cells in healthy people across ages (dated by TCRdb to the mid-2010s). The library was obtained by 5' RACE. TCRdb records Illumina HiSeq 2500 as the sequencer. A second PCR of about 6 to 11 cycles was performed with a sample-barcoded 5' primer and a J-beta primer mix. In-frame beta chains were kept once TCRdb had trimmed the public reads at Q25 with fastp and called clones with MiXCR. Each record represents a unique CDR3 protein, reported with the most common genes and DNA among its rows. This sample comprises around 1.1 million distinct CDR3 sequences, under 40% of them detected only once. Of the sample, around 13% is held by the ten largest clones. The sequenced material came from blood. The receptors come from a young man in good health.

This chain joins TRBV12-3 or TRBV12-4 and TRBJ2-5, with 8 positions matching TRBD1. The junction had 7 bases not matched to a gene; V was cut back by 2 bases and J by 5 bases. The CDR3 loop spans 15 amino acids. This CDR3 is CASSLSAGGGETQYF. CDR3 coding DNA: TGTGCCAGCAGTTTATCCGCAGGGGGCGGGGAGACCCAGTACTTC.

This sequence joins TRBV20-1 and TRBJ2-5; D not certain. Trimming cost V 5 bases and J 2 bases, with 15 bases left between them. The CDR3 is 14 amino acids. The V gene's germline CDR1 is DFQATT and CDR2 SNEGSKA (reference sequence). The CDR3 nucleotides read TGCAGTGCTGTCGAACAGCGCGAACAAGAGACCCAGTACTTC. It translates to CSAVEQREQETQYF.

V and J are TRBV6-1 and TRBJ2-1; D is undetermined. The CDR3 runs 20 residues. The germline gives CDR1 MNHNS, CDR2 SASEGT. Trimming cost V 5 bases and J 0 bases, with 26 bases left between them. The CDR3 spells CASSPGRYIELSSSYNEQFF. The DNA of the CDR3 is TGTGCCAGCAGTCCCGGACGGTATATCGAACTTAGCAGCTCCTACAATGAGCAGTTCTTC.

The chain couples TRBV4-1 to TRBJ1-2, with D possibly matching TRBD1 (5 bases). The CDR3 covers 13 residues. Germline lookup yields CDR1 MGHRA and CDR2 YSYEKL. Trimming took 3 bases from V and 6 from J, leaving 11 bases between them. CDR3 region: CASSHAGRHGYTF. The CDR3 coding sequence is TGCGCCAGCAGCCACGCGGGGCGCCATGGCTACACCTTC.

This clonotype was detected a few times. This rearrangement joins TRBV6-5 to TRBJ1-1; D gene unclear. V lost 0 bases and J lost 5, with 13 bases in between. CDR1 is MNHEY and CDR2 is SVGAGI in the germline V gene. The CDR3 is 15 amino acids. CDR3 DNA sequence: TGTGCCAGCAGTTACTCGGCATACAGAACGACTGAAGCTTTCTTT. It encodes CASSYSAYRTTEAFF.

J is TRBJ2-1 and V is TRBV20-1; D is uncertain. The length of the CDR3 is 13 residues. Germline assignment: CDR1 DFQATT and CDR2 SNEGSKA (reference sequence). V gave up 2 bases and J gave up 4 bases, with 9 bases separating them. Written as DNA, the CDR3 is TGCAGTGCTAGAAGGCCCGGGTACAATGAGCAGTTCTTC. Its protein is CSARRPGYNEQFF.

This clonotype has more than one count but fewer than ten. One end of the junction does not line up with germline, which may come from a read error. This rearrangement joins TRBV6-2 or TRBV6-3 to TRBJ2-1; D might be TRBD2 (7 bases). Germline CDR1 reads MNHEY; CDR2 reads SVGEGT. This CDR3 spans 17 amino acids. The CDR3 DNA is TGTGCCAGCGGTTATGGCTCGGGGGGCCGCCTCTACAATGAGCAGTTCTTC. Protein product: CASGYGSGGRLYNEQFF.

A remark on this clonotype: A junction end diverges from the germline sequence, so it may reflect a read error. V usage is TRBV7-2 and J usage is TRBJ1-2, with TRBD1 identical over 9 bases. Germline V gives CDR1 SGHTA, CDR2 FQGNSA. This CDR3 spans 14 amino acids. CDR3 in amino acids: CAGSSGTGNYGYTF. The CDR3 coding sequence is TGTGCCGGCAGCTCTGGGACAGGGAACTATGGCTACACCTTC.

The sample holds many counts of this clonotype. V usage is TRBV29-1 and J usage is TRBJ2-7, with TRBD1 matching over 7 bases. From germline, CDR1 is SQVTM and CDR2 ANQGSEA. V dropped 6 bases and J dropped 0; count of bases not matched to a gene: 8. The CDR3 totals 14 residues. CDR3: CSVVTGISSYEQYF. For the CDR3, the DNA is TGCAGCGTGGTGACAGGGATTTCCTCCTACGAGCAGTACTTC.

Concerning this clonotype: A junction boundary mismatches the germline segment, possibly from a read error. The chain's CDR3 is CASGYGGEAFF. The DNA of the CDR3 is TGTGCCAGCGGTTACGGAGGCGAAGCTTTCTTT. This rearrangement joins TRBV6-5 to TRBJ1-1, with D unresolved. The CDR3 loop spans 11 amino acids. Germline loops: CDR1 MNHEY, CDR2 SVGAGI.

This clonotype was counted a few times. The chain couples TRBV10-3 to TRBJ1-5; D is uncertain. Trimming pared 8 bases from V and 0 bases from J, leaving 14 bases between. Per germline, CDR1 ENHRY and CDR2 SYGVKD. The CDR3 consists of 15 residues. This chain's CDR3 is CAIGEGTFSNQPQHF. The CDR3 region has the DNA TGTGCCATCGGGGAAGGCACATTTAGCAATCAGCCCCAGCATTTT.

This chain uses TRBV6-2 or TRBV6-3 with TRBJ2-7; maybe TRBD1 (5 bases). Per germline, CDR1 MNHEY and CDR2 SVGEGT. The CDR3 is made up of 14 amino acids. The ends were cut back, 2 bases at V and 1 base at J, with 9 bases in the middle. In DNA form, the CDR3 reads TGTGCCAGCAGTTACGGACATGGTTCCTACGAGCAGTACTTC. This gives the protein CASSYGHGSYEQYF.

Remarks on this clonotype: A much larger clone lies a single base off, so this may be a read error. J is TRBJ2-3 and V is TRBV12-3 or TRBV12-4; no definite D call. The CDR3 sequence is 11 residues long. V was pared by 3 bases and J by 10 bases, with 8 bases between. The CDR3 loop is CASSFGRAQYF. The CDR3 nucleotides are TGTGCCAGCAGTTTCGGTAGGGCGCAGTATTTT.

V gene TRBV5-1 combines with J gene TRBJ2-7; TRBD2 might be the D (6 bases). The end of the DNA fits TRBJ2-4 better, so the J call may be wrong. The germline V gene has CDR1 SGHRS and CDR2 YFSETQ. The CDR3 contains 14 residues. CDR3 coding DNA: TGCGCCAGCAGCTTGGTCGCGGGGCAAAACATTCAGTACTTC. As protein: CASSLVAGQNIQYF.

J is TRBJ2-3 and V is TRBV4-2; 12 bases match TRBD1. Losses at the gene ends were 2 bases for V and 5 bases for J; bases not matched to a gene: 8. Germline V gene sequence: CDR1 LGHNA, CDR2 YNFKEQ. The CDR3 is 17 amino acids. CDR3 sequence: CASSQTGDRGRGDTQYF. DNA of the CDR3: TGTGCCAGCAGCCAAACTGGGGACAGGGGGCGCGGAGATACGCAGTATTTT.

This clonotype was counted a single time. The chain couples TRBV6-2 or TRBV6-3 to TRBJ2-2, with D unresolved. The germline gives CDR1 MNHEY, CDR2 SVGEGT. V dropped 8 bases and J dropped 8 bases, with 15 bases sitting between them. The CDR3 runs 13 residues. In DNA form, the CDR3 reads TGTGCCAGCGACCAGTCGGCCGCAGGGGAGCTGTTTTTT. As protein: CASDQSAAGELFF.

CDR3 bases: TGTGCCAGCAGCTTAGATGGGGGCGGTTTAGGAACTGAAGCTTTCTTT. It is translated as CASSLDGGGLGTEAFF. This chain connects TRBV7-9 to TRBJ1-1, with a tentative D call TRBD1 (6 bases). V was cut by 1 base and J by 5 bases, with 17 bases left in between. The CDR3 covers 16 residues. Germline CDR1 and CDR2: SEHNR and FQNEAQ (reference sequence).

This clonotype turned up a few times. The chain uses TRBV9 and TRBJ2-7; 7 nucleotides align to TRBD1. The CDR3 length is 14 residues. CDR1 is SGDLS and CDR2 is YYNGEE in the germline V gene. The J segment lost 2 bases and the V segment lost 3 bases, leaving 5 bases of the junction unmatched. The CDR3 DNA reads TGTGCCAGCAGCGCAGAGGGACAGCCCTACGAGCAGTACTTC. Its translation is CASSAEGQPYEQYF. The whole variable domain, remainder taken from reference TRBV9 and TRBJ2-7, is DSGVTQTPKHLITATGQRVTLRCSPRSGDLSVYWYQQSLDQGLQFLIQYYNGEERAKGNILERFSAQQFPDLHSELNLSSLELGDSALYFCASSAEGQPYEQYFGPGTRLTVT.

The CDR3, as DNA: TGTGCCAGCAGCCAAGAGGCCGCTGGCTACACCTTC. Its translation: CASSQEAAGYTF. J is TRBJ1-2 and V is TRBV3-1; D call uncertain. The V gene's germline CDR1 is LGHDT and CDR2 YNNKEL (reference sequence). The V end was cut by 0 bases, the J end by 7 bases, with 6 bases between. CDR3 length: 12 amino acids.

This clonotype was picked up a small number of times. J is TRBJ1-1 and V is TRBV2, with D unresolved. The CDR3 spans 16 residues. V shed 2 bases and J shed 2 bases, with 15 bases lying between them. Germline CDR1 is SNHLY and CDR2 is FYNNEI. CDR3: CASSESPGDRNTEAFF. CDR3 bases: TGTGCCAGCAGTGAATCACCGGGAGACCGAAACACTGAAGCTTTCTTT.

This clonotype was recorded many times. The rearrangement uses TRBV27 and TRBJ2-3; 7 bases fit TRBD2. Per germline, CDR1 MNHEY and CDR2 SMNVEV (reference sequence). Germline trimming cut 8 bases from V and 0 bases from J; bases unmatched to any gene: 8. This CDR3 comprises 15 residues. The CDR3 here is CASWSSGESTDTQYF. CDR3 nucleotides: TGTGCCAGCTGGAGCAGCGGGGAGAGCACAGATACGCAGTATTTT.

This chain links TRBV29-1 with TRBJ1-2, with 7 bases that match TRBD1. Germline V gene lookup returns CDR1 SQVTM and CDR2 ANQGSEA. After removal of 7 bases from V and 3 bases from J, the junction contained 11 bases not matched to a gene. The CDR3 is 14 residues long. CDR3 coding DNA: TGCAGCGCGGCCGGACGAGACAGGGACTATGGCTACACCTTC. Protein sequence: CSAAGRDRDYGYTF. The whole variable domain, filled in from reference TRBV29-1 and TRBJ1-2, reads SAVISQKPSRDICQRGTSLTIQCQVDSQVTMMFWYRQQPGQSLTLIATANQGSEATYESGFVIDKFPISRPNLTFSTLTVSNMSPEDSSIYLCSAAGRDRDYGYTFGSGTRLTVV.

This clonotype was picked up one time. The chain couples TRBV2 to TRBJ2-3; D may be TRBD2 (6 bases). Germline CDR1 reads SNHLY; CDR2 reads FYNNEI. Trimming left V 11 bases short and J 5 bases short, with 14 bases between. This CDR3 spans 12 amino acids. CDR3 sequence reads: CAAGSQGDTQYF. The CDR3 DNA reads TGTGCCGCCGGGAGCCAGGGAGATACGCAGTATTTT.

The V gene is TRBV5-1, the J gene TRBJ1-3; tentative D call: TRBD1 (5 bases). The CDR3 is 15 residues long. V lost 4 bases and J 0 bases, leaving 11 bases between the germline ends. Germline V CDR1 and CDR2: SGHRS, YFSETQ. CDR3 amino acids: CASSPGRNSGNTIYF. The CDR3 coding sequence is TGCGCCAGCAGCCCGGGACGGAACTCTGGAAACACCATATATTTT. The full variable domain, in which reference TRBV5-1 and TRBJ1-3 provide the parts outside the CDR3, is KAGVTQTPRYLIKTRGQQVTLSCSPISGHRSVSWYQQTPGQGLQFLFEYFSETQRNKGNFPGRFSGRQFSNSRSEMNVSTLELGDSALYLCASSPGRNSGNTIYFGEGSWLTVV.

The chain joins TRBV12-3 or TRBV12-4 to TRBJ2-4; TRBD2 aligns across 9 bases. This CDR3 region has 18 residues. The V and J ends lost 5 bases and 0 bases, in that order; junction bases with no gene match: 11. CDR3 protein: CASSPRLADPLAKNIQYF. The CDR3 DNA follows: TGTGCCAGCAGTCCCCGACTAGCGGACCCTCTAGCCAAAAACATTCAGTACTTC.

The rearrangement uses TRBV7-2 and TRBJ2-5; 9 bases line up with TRBD1. The CDR3 spans 14 residues. From germline, CDR1 is SGHTA and CDR2 FQGNSA. Trimming at V came to 1 base and at J to 6 bases, leaving 3 bases not matched to a gene. The DNA for the CDR3 is TGTGCCAGCAGCTTAGGGGGACAGGGAAAGACCCAGTACTTC. Encoded protein: CASSLGGQGKTQYF.

The chain uses TRBV4-1 and TRBJ2-3, with 10 bases matching TRBD2. Germline CDR1 MGHRA, CDR2 YSYEKL. The V gene end was trimmed by 3 bases and the J gene end by 0 bases; junction bases not matched to a gene: 12. CDR3 length: 19 amino acids. The DNA for the CDR3 is TGCGCCAGCAGCCATATCCTAGCGGGGGCCCCAACTAGCACAGATACGCAGTATTTT. As protein: CASSHILAGAPTSTDTQYF.

This clonotype was picked up a small number of times. J is TRBJ2-1 and V is TRBV11-1, with 11 bases aligning to TRBD2. Germline V lookup: CDR1 SGHAT, CDR2 FQDESV (reference sequence). J gave up 6 bases and V 2 bases, and 3 bases lay outside the gene matches. This CDR3 contains 15 residues. Written as DNA, the CDR3 is TGTGCCAGCAGCTTATCTAGCGGGGGGATCAATGAGCAGTTCTTC. This codes for CASSLSSGGINEQFF.

This clonotype was observed a few times. The V call is TRBV7-9, the J call TRBJ2-3; the match to TRBD2 covers 10 bases. This CDR3 is 16 amino acids long. Germline assignment: CDR1 SEHNR and CDR2 FQNEAQ (reference sequence). V trimming: 0 bases; J trimming: 2 bases; junction bases outside the gene matches: 2. For the CDR3, the DNA is TGTGCCAGCAGCTTAGCGCTAGCGGGGGCCACAGATACGCAGTATTTT. Translated, it gives CASSLALAGATDTQYF.

Regarding this clonotype: This clone may be a read error of a much larger clone one base away. The rearrangement links TRBV7-2 to TRBJ2-5, with D uncertain. CDR3 length: 12 amino acids. Trimming removed 2 bases at V and 11 bases at J, with 12 bases between. Germline V gene data show CDR1 as SGHTA and CDR2 as FQGNSA. CDR3 residues: CASSLLVIEQYF. The CDR3, as DNA: TGTGCCAGCAGCTTATTGGTCATTGAGCAGTACTTC.